These 18 T cell receptor beta chains were sequenced from one sample in a study of cytomegalovirus exposure and HLA in healthy donors. PCR amplification relied on 60 Vbeta primers (plus 13 Jbeta primers). Method: immunoSEQ multiplex PCR; TCRdb's copy keeps in-frame clones and lacks some. Of about 130,000 clones listed, around four fifths are singletons. The sample comprised PBMCs. Receptors were obtained from a woman between 40 and 55 years old in good health and CMV-seropositive.

The genes are TRBV7-3 and TRBJ2-7; possible D gene TRBD2, 5 bases. Between the trimmed V and J ends, which lost 5 bases and 3 bases, there was a span of 17 bases. CDR3 size: 15 residues. The germline CDR1 and CDR2 sequences are SGHTA and FQGTGA. Here the CDR3 DNA reads TGTGCCAGCAGCCCCGACGGATCCGGGATCTACGAGCAGTACTTC. Translated, it gives CASSPDGSGIYEQYF.

The chain employs TRBV11-3 and TRBJ2-2; D ambiguous. The V and J ends lost 1 base and 4 bases respectively, with 13 bases between them. CDR3 length: 16 residues. Germline lookup yields CDR1 SGHNT and CDR2 YENEEA. Written as DNA, the CDR3 is TGTGCCAGCAGCTTAGTCAGCCTTTCAGGCACCGGGGAGCTGTTTTTT. Protein product: CASSLVSLSGTGELFF.

The chain combines TRBV7-2 with TRBJ2-3; the match to TRBD2 covers 7 bases. V trimming: 1 base; J trimming: 1 base; junction bases outside the gene matches: 2. This CDR3 is 15 amino acids long. Germline values: CDR1 SGHTA, CDR2 FQGNSA. DNA for the CDR3: TGTGCCAGCAGCTTAGGGCTAGCGGGCACAGATACGCAGTATTTT. Amino acids: CASSLGLAGTDTQYF.

The V gene is TRBV30, the J gene TRBJ1-6; tentatively, D is TRBD1 (5 bases). V lost 3 bases, J lost 18 bases, and 24 bases lay in between. The CDR3 runs to 14 residues. Germline V lookup: CDR1 GTSNPN, CDR2 SVGIG (reference sequence). The CDR3 nucleotides read TGTGCCTGGAGCGAAACGTCGGGGGTTCTTACGCCCCACTTT. It codes for CAWSETSGVLTPHF.

V is TRBV9 and J is TRBJ2-1; 10 bases are shared with TRBD2. This CDR3 comprises 14 residues. Germline CDR1 and CDR2: SGDLS and YYNGEE. V shed 4 bases and J 6 bases; nucleotides not matched to a gene: 4. The CDR3 is CASSPSGSGNEQFF. The DNA of the CDR3 is TGTGCCAGCAGCCCTAGCGGGAGTGGCAATGAGCAGTTCTTC.

This clone was recorded only once. The chain recombines TRBV2 with TRBJ2-1, with unresolved D. The germline V gene encodes CDR1 SNHLY and CDR2 FYNNEI. V was clipped by 3 bases and J by 8 bases, with 11 bases between them. The CDR3 has 13 residues. This chain's CDR3 is CASSEEVRDEQFF. The CDR3, as DNA: TGTGCCAGCAGTGAGGAAGTTCGGGATGAGCAGTTCTTC.

CDR3 DNA: TGTGCCAGTAGTACCAGACGGACAGGTCGTAATCAGCCCCAGCATTTT. It yields the protein CASSTRRTGRNQPQHF. The chain couples TRBV19 to TRBJ1-5; the match to TRBD1 covers 7 bases. Germline CDR1 is LNHDA and CDR2 is SQIVND (reference sequence). Germline trimming cut 4 bases from V and 4 bases from J; bases unmatched to any gene: 10. The CDR3 spans 16 residues.

This clone was seen just once. V gene TRBV2 combines with J gene TRBJ2-2; the D is unclear. Per the germline V gene, CDR1 is SNHLY and CDR2 is FYNNEI. Trimming cost V 10 bases and J 3 bases, with 15 bases left between them. The CDR3 contains 14 residues. CDR3 loop: CATLLGRDTGELFF. The DNA for the CDR3 is TGTGCCACCCTACTCGGCCGGGACACCGGGGAGCTGTTTTTT.

This clone was picked up a small number of times. This rearrangement joins TRBV5-1 to TRBJ1-5, with D possibly being TRBD1 (6 bases). The CDR3 has 14 residues. Trimming took 0 bases from V and 6 from J, leaving 10 bases between them. Looked up from germline, CDR1 is SGHRS and CDR2 is YFSETQ. CDR3 residues: CASSLDGGVQPQHF. The CDR3 coding sequence is TGCGCCAGCAGCTTGGATGGGGGCGTTCAGCCCCAGCATTTT.

This clone was seen just once. V gene TRBV10-3 combines with J gene TRBJ2-5; D perhaps matches TRBD2 (6 bases). V shed 5 bases and J shed 5 bases, with 15 bases lying between them. Germline V gene lookup returns CDR1 ENHRY and CDR2 SYGVKD. The CDR3 length is 14 residues. CDR3 amino acids: CAISQGGARETQYF. The CDR3 coding sequence is TGTGCCATCAGTCAGGGCGGGGCGCGGGAGACCCAGTACTTC.

The chain couples TRBV27 to TRBJ2-1, with D maybe TRBD2 (6 bases). This CDR3 has 16 residues. Trimming shortened V by 4 bases and J by 7 bases, and 20 bases separated the two germline ends. Per the germline V gene, CDR1 is MNHEY and CDR2 is SMNVEV (reference sequence). The CDR3 loop is CASSSSSGVIMNEQFF. CDR3 sequence (DNA): TGTGCCAGCAGTTCCTCCTCGGGGGTGATCATGAATGAGCAGTTCTTC.

The rearrangement links TRBV7-6 to TRBJ2-7; TRBD1 agrees at 9 bases. Germline V gene lookup returns CDR1 SGHVS and CDR2 FNYEAQ. This CDR3 has 17 residues. The V gene end was trimmed by 4 bases and the J gene end by 7 bases; junction bases not matched to a gene: 17. The CDR3 loop reads CASSWQGTGTGSGEQYF. In DNA form, the CDR3 reads TGTGCCAGCAGCTGGCAAGGCACCGGGACAGGGTCCGGGGAGCAGTACTTC.

A single count supports this clone. This chain connects TRBV19 to TRBJ2-1; tentatively, D is TRBD2 (6 bases). Deletions cut 6 bases from V and 7 bases from J, with 19 bases between. This CDR3 has 15 residues. The V gene's germline CDR1 is LNHDA and CDR2 SQIVND (reference sequence). CDR3 bases: TGTGCCAGTAGCCTAGGGACTGGGTCTAGGAATGAGCAGTTCTTC. It is translated as CASSLGTGSRNEQFF. The whole variable domain, remainder taken from reference TRBV19 and TRBJ2-1, is DGGITQSPKYLFRKEGQNVTLSCEQNLNHDAMYWYRQDPGQGLRLIYYSQIVNDFQKGDIAEGYSVSREKKESFPLTVTSAQKNPTAFYLCASSLGTGSRNEQFFGPGTRLTVL.

This chain's CDR3 is CASSRAGVGTDTQYF. As DNA, the CDR3 is TGCGCCAGTAGCCGGGCGGGAGTGGGCACAGATACGCAGTATTTT. The V and J genes are TRBV5-1 and TRBJ2-3; TRBD2 matches 7 bases. Germline V CDR1 and CDR2: SGHRS, YFSETQ. This CDR3 comprises 15 residues. V shed 8 bases and J 1 base; nucleotides not matched to a gene: 10. Supplemented by reference TRBV5-1 and TRBJ2-3, the full variable domain reads KAGVTQTPRYLIKTRGQQVTLSCSPISGHRSVSWYQQTPGQGLQFLFEYFSETQRNKGNFPGRFSGRQFSNSRSEMNVSTLELGDSALYLCASSRAGVGTDTQYFGPGTRLTVL.

Only a few counts were recorded for this clone. The V gene is TRBV5-1, the J gene TRBJ2-2; TRBD1 agrees at 9 bases. Per germline, CDR1 SGHRS and CDR2 YFSETQ. After removal of 0 bases from V and 6 bases from J, the junction contained 3 bases not matched to a gene. This CDR3 comprises 15 residues. The CDR3 coding sequence is TGCGCCAGCAGCTTGGGGGACAGGGTTTCCGGGGAGCTGTTTTTT. Translating gives CASSLGDRVSGELFF.

V usage is TRBV28 and J usage is TRBJ2-7; 9 nucleotides agree with TRBD1. Germline V gives CDR1 MDHEN, CDR2 SYDVKM. This CDR3 comprises 15 residues. V lost 5 bases, J lost 4 bases, and 9 bases stayed unmatched. CDR3 DNA sequence: TGTGCCAGCAGTCTGACAGGGGGTATGGGATACGAGCAGTACTTC. Its translation: CASSLTGGMGYEQYF.

This chain links TRBV7-9 with TRBJ1-6; tentative D call: TRBD1 (5 bases). The CDR3 is made up of 13 amino acids. Germline-derived CDR1 and CDR2 are SEHNR and FQNEAQ (reference sequence). V was cut by 4 bases and J by 8 bases, with 9 bases left in between. This CDR3 is CASSSSTDSPLHF. For the CDR3, the DNA is TGTGCCAGCAGCTCCTCGACAGATTCACCCCTCCACTTT.

J is TRBJ2-5 and V is TRBV2; TRBD2 matches at 7 bases. Germline loops: CDR1 SNHLY, CDR2 FYNNEI. Trimming removed 6 bases from V and 3 bases from J; junction bases left unmatched: 10. There are 15 residues in the CDR3. CDR3 in amino acids: CASSRSGYQEETQYF. DNA for the CDR3: TGTGCCAGCAGCCGTAGCGGGTACCAAGAAGAGACCCAGTACTTC.